This T cell receptor (beta chain) was profiled in a study of sequential checkpoint blockade in melanoma. Overall study context: After both sequences, patients received maintenance nivolumab. TCRβ was sequenced from DNA of 91 pretreatment tumors. Matched biopsies came pretreatment and at week 13 for about 24 patients.

Data came from immunoSEQ multiplex PCR; TCRdb stores just in-frame clones and leaves some out. The sample holds around 3,000 clones, around 18% seen once. Treatment of the sample: randomized to nivolumab then ipilimumab (arm A) or the reverse (arm B). Germline V gene lookup returns CDR1 SGHNT and CDR2 YENEEA. This CDR3 region has 17 residues. Unmatched junction bases numbered 10, after V lost 1 base and J lost 3 bases. The genes are TRBV11-3 and TRBJ2-7; 9 nucleotides align to TRBD2. Specimen: tumor tissue (inferred from file names), collected from a patient given nivolumab and ipilimumab in sequence. The sequence derives from a human donor with melanoma. The CDR3 sequence: CASSLGEASGIHYEQYF. Written as DNA, the CDR3 is TGTGCCAGCAGCTTAGGGGAAGCTAGCGGGATACACTACGAGCAGTACTTC. The variable domain in full, completed from reference TRBV11-3 and TRBJ2-7, reads EAGVVQSPRYKIIEKKQPVAFWCNPISGHNTLYWYLQNLGQGPELLIRYENEEAVDDSQLPKDRFSAERLKGVDSTLKIQPAELGDSAVYLCASSLGEASGIHYEQYFGPGTRLTVT.